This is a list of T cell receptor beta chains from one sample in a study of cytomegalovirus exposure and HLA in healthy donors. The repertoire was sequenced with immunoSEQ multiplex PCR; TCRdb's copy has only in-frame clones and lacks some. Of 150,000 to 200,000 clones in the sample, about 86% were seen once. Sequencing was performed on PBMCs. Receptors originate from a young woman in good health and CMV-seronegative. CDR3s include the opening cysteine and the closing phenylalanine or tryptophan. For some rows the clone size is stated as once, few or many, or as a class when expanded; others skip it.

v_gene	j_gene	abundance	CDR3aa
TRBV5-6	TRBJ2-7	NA	CASNIAPGTTYEQYF
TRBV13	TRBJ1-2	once	CASSLDRGSGYTF
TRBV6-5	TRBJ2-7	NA	CASRRQATLNEQYF
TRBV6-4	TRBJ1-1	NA	CASSDNQYTEAFF
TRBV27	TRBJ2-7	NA	CASSLTFPGTSDEQYF
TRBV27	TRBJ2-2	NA	CASTRDRDGELFF
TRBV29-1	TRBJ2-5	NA	CSSGQQETQYF
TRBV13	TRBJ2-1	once	CASRTLRNEQFF
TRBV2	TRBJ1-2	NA	CASSEARGFNYGYTF
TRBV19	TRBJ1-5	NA	CASSGDSYSNQPQHF
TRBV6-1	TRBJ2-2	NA	CASIPGTANTGELFF
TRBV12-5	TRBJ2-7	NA	CASGLGGSSYEQYF
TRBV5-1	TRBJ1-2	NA	CASSDVGTALYGYTF
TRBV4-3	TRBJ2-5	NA	CASSQDMGGETQYF
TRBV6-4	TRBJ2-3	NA	CASSDSEREATDTQYF
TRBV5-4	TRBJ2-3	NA	CASSPGTSKGSDTQYF
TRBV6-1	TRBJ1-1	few	CASKPLTENTEAFF
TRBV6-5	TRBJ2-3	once	CASGTGGAFIDTQYF
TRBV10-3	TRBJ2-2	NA	CAISGLANTGELFF
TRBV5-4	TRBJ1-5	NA	CASSSSGFNQPQHF
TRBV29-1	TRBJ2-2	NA	CSIGQQGGELFF
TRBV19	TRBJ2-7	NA	CASSIDRGRFYEQYF
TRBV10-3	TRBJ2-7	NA	CAISETGKYEQYF
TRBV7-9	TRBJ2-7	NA	CASSSGTGRGYEQYF
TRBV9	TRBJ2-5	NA	CASSVRVIGETQYF
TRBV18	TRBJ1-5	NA	CASSPTQGAGDQPQHF
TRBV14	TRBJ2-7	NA	CASSQEGALAGAYEQYF
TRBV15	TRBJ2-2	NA	CATSSLASRVGTGELFF
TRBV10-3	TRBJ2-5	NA	CAISARGETQYF
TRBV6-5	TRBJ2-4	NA	CASRQALTLNIQYF
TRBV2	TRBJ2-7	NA	CASSGNRPYEQYF
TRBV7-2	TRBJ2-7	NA	CASSSRTVGTGEQYF
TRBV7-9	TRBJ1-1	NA	CASAAIGGGLTEAFF
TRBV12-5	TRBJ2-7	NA	CASGLVYLAGGPFEQYF
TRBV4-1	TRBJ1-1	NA	CASSQEARGSEAFF
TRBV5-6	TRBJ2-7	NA	CASSLYREGYEQYF
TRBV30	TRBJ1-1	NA	CAWSVIPPTEAFF
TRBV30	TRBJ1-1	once	CAWSPTEVAFF
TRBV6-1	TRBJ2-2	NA	CASRGTGELFF
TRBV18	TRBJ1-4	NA	CASSPAGEKLFF
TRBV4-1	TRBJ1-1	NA	CASSRGTEAFF
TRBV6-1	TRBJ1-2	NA	CASSEIRHQDNYGYTF
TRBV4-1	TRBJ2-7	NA	CASSQGWTSDYEQYF
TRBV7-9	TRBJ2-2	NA	CAIPDWNTGELFF
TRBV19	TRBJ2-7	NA	CASSSRQGPRYEQYF
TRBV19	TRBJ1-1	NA	CATSRDRGNTEAFF
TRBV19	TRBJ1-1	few	CASSMWTGTEAFF
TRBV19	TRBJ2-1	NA	CASSIARTSGFNEQFF
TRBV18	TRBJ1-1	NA	CASSPRNYAKTGFGDTEAFF
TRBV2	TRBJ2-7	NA	CASQGQGAGRSYEQYF
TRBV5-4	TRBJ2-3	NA	CASSRGASGSTDTQYF
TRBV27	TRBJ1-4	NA	CASRPVSNMVEKLFF
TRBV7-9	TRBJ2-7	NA	CASSSSQGQFYEQYF
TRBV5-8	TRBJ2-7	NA	CASSFTPSMGLSYEQYF